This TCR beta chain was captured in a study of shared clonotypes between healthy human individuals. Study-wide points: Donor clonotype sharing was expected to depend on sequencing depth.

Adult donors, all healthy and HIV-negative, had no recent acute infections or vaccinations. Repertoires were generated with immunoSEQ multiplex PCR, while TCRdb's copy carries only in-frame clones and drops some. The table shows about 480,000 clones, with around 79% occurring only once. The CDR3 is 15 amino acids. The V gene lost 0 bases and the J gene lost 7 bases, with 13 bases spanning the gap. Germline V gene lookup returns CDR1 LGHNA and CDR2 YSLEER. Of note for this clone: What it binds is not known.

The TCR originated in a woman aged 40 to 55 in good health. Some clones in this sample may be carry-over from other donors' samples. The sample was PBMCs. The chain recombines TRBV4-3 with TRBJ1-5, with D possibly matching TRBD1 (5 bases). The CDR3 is CASSQDGQGGQPQHF. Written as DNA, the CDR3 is TGCGCCAGCAGCCAAGATGGGCAGGGTGGCCAGCCCCAGCATTTT.